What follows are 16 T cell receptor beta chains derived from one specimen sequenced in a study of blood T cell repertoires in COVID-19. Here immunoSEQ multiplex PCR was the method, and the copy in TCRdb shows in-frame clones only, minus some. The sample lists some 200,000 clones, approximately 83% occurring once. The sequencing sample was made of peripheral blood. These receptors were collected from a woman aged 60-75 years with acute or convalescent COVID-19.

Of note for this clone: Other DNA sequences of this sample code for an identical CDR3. The CDR3 region has the DNA TGTGCCAGCAGTTTCAGCGGCAACTATGGCTACACCTTC. This sequence encodes CASSFSGNYGYTF. This rearrangement joins TRBV28 to TRBJ1-2, with D uncertain. Germline loops: CDR1 MDHEN, CDR2 SYDVKM. Trimming stripped 3 bases from V and 2 bases from J, with 7 bases between. The CDR3 is 13 residues long.

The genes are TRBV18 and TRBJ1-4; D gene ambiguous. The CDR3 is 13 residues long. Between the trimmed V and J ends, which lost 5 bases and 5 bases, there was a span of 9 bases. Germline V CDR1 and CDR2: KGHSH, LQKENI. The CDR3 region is CASSATGNEKLFF. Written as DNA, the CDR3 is TGTGCCAGCTCAGCGACGGGGAATGAAAAACTGTTTTTT.

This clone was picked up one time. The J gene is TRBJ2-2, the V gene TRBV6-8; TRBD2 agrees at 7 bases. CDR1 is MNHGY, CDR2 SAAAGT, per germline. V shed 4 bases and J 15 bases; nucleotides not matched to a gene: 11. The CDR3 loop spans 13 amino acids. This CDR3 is CASSSYFTGRMFF. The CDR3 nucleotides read TGTGCCAGCAGTTCCTATTTTACCGGGAGGATGTTTTTT.

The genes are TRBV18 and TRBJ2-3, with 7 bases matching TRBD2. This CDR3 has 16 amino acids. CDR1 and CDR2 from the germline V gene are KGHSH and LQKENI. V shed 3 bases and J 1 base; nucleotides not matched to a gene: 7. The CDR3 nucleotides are TGTGCCAGCTCACCCCGCGGGGGATACGGCACAGATACGCAGTATTTT. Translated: CASSPRGGYGTDTQYF.

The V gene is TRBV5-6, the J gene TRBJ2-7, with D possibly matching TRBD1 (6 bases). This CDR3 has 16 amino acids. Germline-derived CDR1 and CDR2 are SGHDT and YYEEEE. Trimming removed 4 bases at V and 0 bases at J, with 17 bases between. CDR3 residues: CASSPSLDRSSYEQYF. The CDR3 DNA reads TGTGCCAGCAGCCCCTCCCTGGACAGAAGCTCCTACGAGCAGTACTTC.

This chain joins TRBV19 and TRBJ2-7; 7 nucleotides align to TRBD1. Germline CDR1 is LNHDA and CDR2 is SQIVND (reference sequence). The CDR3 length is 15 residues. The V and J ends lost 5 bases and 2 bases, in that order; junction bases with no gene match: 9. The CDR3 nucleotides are TGTGCCAGTAGTGGCGGACCGGGACAGACCTACGAGCAGTACTTC. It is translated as CASSGGPGQTYEQYF. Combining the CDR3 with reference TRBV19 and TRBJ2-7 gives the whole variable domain DGGITQSPKYLFRKEGQNVTLSCEQNLNHDAMYWYRQDPGQGLRLIYYSQIVNDFQKGDIAEGYSVSREKKESFPLTVTSAQKNPTAFYLCASSGGPGQTYEQYFGPGTRLTVT.

The CDR3 reads CASSRKGTGLEQYF. The CDR3, as DNA: TGTGCCAGCAGCCGAAAAGGGACGGGACTAGAGCAGTACTTC. The chain couples TRBV6-2 or TRBV6-3 to TRBJ2-7, with TRBD2 matching 7 bases. The CDR3 has 14 residues. CDR1 is MNHEY and CDR2 is SVGEGT in the germline V gene. V lost 6 bases, J lost 7 bases, and 12 bases stayed unmatched.

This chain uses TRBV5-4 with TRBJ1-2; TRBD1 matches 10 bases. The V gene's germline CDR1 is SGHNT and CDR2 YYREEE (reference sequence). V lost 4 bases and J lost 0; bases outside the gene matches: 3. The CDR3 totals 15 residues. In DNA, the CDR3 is TGTGCCAGCAGCCCGGGACAGGGGACTAACTATGGCTACACCTTC. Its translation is CASSPGQGTNYGYTF. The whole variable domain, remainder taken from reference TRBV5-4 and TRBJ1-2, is ETGVTQSPTHLIKTRGQQVTLRCSSQSGHNTVSWYQQALGQGPQFIFQYYREEENGRGNFPPRFSGLQFPNYSSELNVNALELDDSALYLCASSPGQGTNYGYTFGSGTRLTVV.

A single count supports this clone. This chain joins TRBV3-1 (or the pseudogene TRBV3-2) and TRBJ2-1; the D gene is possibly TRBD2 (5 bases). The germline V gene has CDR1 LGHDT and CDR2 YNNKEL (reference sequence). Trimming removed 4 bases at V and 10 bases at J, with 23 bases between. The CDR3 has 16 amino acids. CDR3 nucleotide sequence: TGTGCCAGCAGCCCATACATCGGACTCGATGCAGCGGAGCAGTTCTTC. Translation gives CASSPYIGLDAAEQFF.

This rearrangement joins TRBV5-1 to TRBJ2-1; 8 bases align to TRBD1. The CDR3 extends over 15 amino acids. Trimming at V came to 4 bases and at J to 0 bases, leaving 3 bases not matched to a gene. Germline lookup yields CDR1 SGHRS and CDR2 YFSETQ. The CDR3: CASSKQGDSYNEQFF. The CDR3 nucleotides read TGCGCCAGCAGCAAACAGGGGGACTCCTACAATGAGCAGTTCTTC. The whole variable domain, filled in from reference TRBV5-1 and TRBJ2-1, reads KAGVTQTPRYLIKTRGQQVTLSCSPISGHRSVSWYQQTPGQGLQFLFEYFSETQRNKGNFPGRFSGRQFSNSRSEMNVSTLELGDSALYLCASSKQGDSYNEQFFGPGTRLTVL.

CDR3 in DNA: TGTGCCAGCAGACGAACCGGGACAGGGGTTTCCTCCTATAATTCACCCCTCCACTTT. This gives the protein CASRRTGTGVSSYNSPLHF. The chain uses TRBV28 and TRBJ1-6; TRBD1 agrees at 10 bases. V dropped 6 bases and J dropped 0; count of bases not matched to a gene: 11. Germline CDR1 and CDR2: MDHEN and SYDVKM. The CDR3 length is 19 residues.

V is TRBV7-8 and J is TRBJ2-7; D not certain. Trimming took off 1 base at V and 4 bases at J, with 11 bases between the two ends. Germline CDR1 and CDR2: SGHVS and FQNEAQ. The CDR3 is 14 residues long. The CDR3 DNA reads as TGTGCCAGCAGCTTAGGTTTTCCCCTTTACGAGCAGTACTTC. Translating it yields CASSLGFPLYEQYF.

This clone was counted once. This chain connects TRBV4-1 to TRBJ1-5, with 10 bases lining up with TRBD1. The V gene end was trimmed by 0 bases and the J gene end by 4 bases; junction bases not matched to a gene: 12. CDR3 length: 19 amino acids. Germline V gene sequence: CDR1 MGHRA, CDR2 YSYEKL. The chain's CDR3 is CASSQDKGTGVGFNQPQHF. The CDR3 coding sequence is TGCGCCAGCAGCCAAGATAAGGGGACAGGGGTGGGTTTTAATCAGCCCCAGCATTTT.

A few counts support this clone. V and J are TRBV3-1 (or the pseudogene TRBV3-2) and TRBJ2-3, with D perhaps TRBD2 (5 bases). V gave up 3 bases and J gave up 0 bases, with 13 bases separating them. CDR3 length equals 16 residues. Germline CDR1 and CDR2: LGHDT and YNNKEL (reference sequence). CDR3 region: CASSHQASTSTDTQYF. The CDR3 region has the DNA TGTGCCAGCAGCCACCAGGCTAGCACTAGCACAGATACGCAGTATTTT.

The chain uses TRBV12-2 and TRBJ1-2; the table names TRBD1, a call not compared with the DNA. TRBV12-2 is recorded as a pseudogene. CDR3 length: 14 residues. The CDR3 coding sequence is TGTGCAAGTCGCTTAGACAATGCTAACTATGGCTACACCTTC. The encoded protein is CASRLDNANYGYTF.

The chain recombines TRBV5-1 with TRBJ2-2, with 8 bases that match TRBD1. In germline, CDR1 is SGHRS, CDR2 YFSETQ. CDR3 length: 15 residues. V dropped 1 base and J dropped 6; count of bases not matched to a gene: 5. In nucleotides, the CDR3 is TGCGCCAGCAGCTTGATGGACAGGGTGTCCGGGGAGCTGTTTTTT. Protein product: CASSLMDRVSGELFF.